This T cell receptor (beta chain) was identified in a study of T cell repertoires in cytomegalovirus infection. The study's findings and limits: Identification of carriers of CMV plus the relevant HLA was performed using cumulative public TCR beta family frequency. Dominant in the ex vivo response were TCR beta clonotypes restricted by HLA-C and specific for CMV.

Germline CDR1 MNHEY, CDR2 SVGEGT. The CDR3 is made up of 15 amino acids. V was trimmed by 2 bases and J by 0 bases, leaving 11 bases between them. Details on this clonotype: As yet, its antigen is unknown.

TCRdb analysed the reads with MiXCR anew, one entry per CDR3 protein. The sample carries some 240,000 distinct CDR3 sequences, over 15% recorded once. Sequencing was performed on CD8+ T cells from PBMCs. This receptor was taken from a human donor in good health (CMV status not recorded). Some clones in this sample may be carry-over from other donors' samples. V gene TRBV6-2 or TRBV6-3 combines with J gene TRBJ2-7, with no clear D. CDR3 DNA: TGTGCCAGCAGTTACCTCAGAGGTAGCTCCTACGAGCAGTACTTC. Amino acids: CASSYLRGSSYEQYF.